This passage covers 21 T cell receptor beta chains from one sample sequenced in a study of blood T cell repertoires in COVID-19. Profiled with immunoSEQ multiplex PCR; TCRdb holds only in-frame clones, not every one. The sample has about 180,000 clones; roughly nine tenths are singletons. Sequenced: PBMCs or T cells enriched from blood (not recorded which). The receptors shown here come from a human donor with acute COVID-19. The donor label of this sample is uncertain.

The rearrangement joins TRBV4-2 to TRBJ1-2; 9 bases line up with TRBD1. The trim removed 6 bases at V and 4 bases at J, leaving 9 bases unmatched. The CDR3 runs to 15 residues. From germline, CDR1 is LGHNA and CDR2 YNFKEQ. The CDR3 DNA sequence: TGTGCCAGCAGAAGGCGGGACAGGGCACGCTATGGCTACACCTTC. Protein sequence: CASRRRDRARYGYTF.

V gene TRBV27 combines with J gene TRBJ1-1, with 9 bases identical to TRBD1. CDR3 size: 14 residues. Germline V gives CDR1 MNHEY, CDR2 SMNVEV (reference sequence). After removal of 6 bases from V and 2 bases from J, the junction contained 4 bases not matched to a gene. In DNA, the CDR3 is TGTGCCAGCAGAAAAACAGGGGGCAACACTGAAGCTTTCTTT. It codes for CASRKTGGNTEAFF.

The chain joins TRBV19 to TRBJ2-7; TRBD1 matches 7 bases. V was pared by 7 bases and J by 0 bases, with 3 bases of the junction left unmatched. The CDR3 consists of 13 residues. Germline assignment: CDR1 LNHDA and CDR2 SQIVND (reference sequence). CDR3 nucleotide sequence: TGTGCCAGTAAAGCAGGGGGCTCCTACGAGCAGTACTTC. Residues: CASKAGGSYEQYF.

This clone was seen only once. This rearrangement joins TRBV5-1 to TRBJ1-4, with D maybe TRBD1 (5 bases). V shed 4 bases and J shed 7 bases, with 17 bases lying between them. Germline V lookup: CDR1 SGHRS, CDR2 YFSETQ. The CDR3 spans 15 residues. For the CDR3, the DNA is TGCGCCAGCAGCGGTCGGGAGGGGAGTGGTGAAAAACTGTTTTTT. Translated, it gives CASSGREGSGEKLFF.

The chain has TRBV27 and TRBJ2-3, with D maybe TRBD2 (5 bases). The CDR3 spans 14 residues. V was trimmed by 4 bases and J by 1 base, leaving 9 bases between them. Germline CDR1 and CDR2: MNHEY and SMNVEV (reference sequence). The CDR3: CASSSPLGTDTQYF. The DNA for the CDR3 is TGTGCCAGCAGTTCCCCACTAGGCACAGATACGCAGTATTTT.

The gene calls are TRBV6-5 and TRBJ2-7; a weak D match, TRBD2 (6 bases). CDR3 size: 15 residues. The V gene's germline CDR1 is MNHEY and CDR2 SVGAGI. V lost 6 bases and J 1 base, leaving 16 bases between the germline ends. The CDR3 coding sequence is TGTGCCAGCAGCGACACGATGGGACTTTCCTACGAGCAGTACTTC. Its protein is CASSDTMGLSYEQYF.

CDR3 DNA: TGTGCCAGTAGTCGGGGGACAGGGTATTACGAGCAGTACTTC. It codes for CASSRGTGYYEQYF. The chain couples TRBV19 to TRBJ2-7, with 9 nucleotides matching TRBD1. Trimming took 5 bases from V and 4 from J; bases not matched to a gene: 6. The germline CDR1 and CDR2 sequences are LNHDA and SQIVND (reference sequence). CDR3 length: 14 residues.

J is TRBJ1-2 and V is TRBV27; tentatively, D is TRBD1 (5 bases). V dropped 2 bases and J dropped 4 bases, with 8 bases sitting between them. Germline CDR1 and CDR2: MNHEY and SMNVEV (reference sequence). This CDR3 has 13 residues. The CDR3 region is CASSLSQGYGYTF. The CDR3 DNA is TGTGCCAGCAGTTTAAGTCAGGGCTATGGCTACACCTTC.

The rearrangement uses TRBV7-9 and TRBJ2-2; TRBD1 matches at 7 bases. The CDR3 is made up of 17 amino acids. Per the germline V gene, CDR1 is SEHNR and CDR2 is FQNEAQ (reference sequence). Unmatched junction bases numbered 12, after V lost 5 bases and J lost 3 bases. The chain's CDR3 is CASSQTTGPLDTGELFF. CDR3 DNA sequence: TGTGCCAGCAGCCAGACGACAGGGCCGCTTGACACCGGGGAGCTGTTTTTT.

This chain joins TRBV5-6 and TRBJ1-5, with D maybe TRBD1 (6 bases). V was clipped by 3 bases and J by 2 bases, with 6 bases between them. The CDR3 runs to 13 residues. Germline V lookup: CDR1 SGHDT, CDR2 YYEEEE. In DNA, the CDR3 is TGTGCCAGCAGCTGGACAGGCAATCAGCCCCAGCATTTT. As protein: CASSWTGNQPQHF.

CDR3: CASSRSQGGEQYF. The CDR3 DNA reads TGTGCCAGCAGCCGCAGCCAGGGAGGCGAGCAGTACTTC. The rearrangement joins TRBV7-9 to TRBJ2-7, with D maybe TRBD2 (6 bases). Trimming took off 5 bases at V and 6 bases at J, with 14 bases between the two ends. From germline, CDR1 is SEHNR and CDR2 FQNEAQ (reference sequence). The CDR3 length is 13 residues.

Notes on this clone: This specimen includes other DNA sequences encoding the same CDR3. V is TRBV3-1 (or the pseudogene TRBV3-2) and J is TRBJ1-2; TRBD1 might be the D (5 bases). Trimming shortened V by 0 bases and J by 3 bases, and 11 bases separated the two germline ends. The length of the CDR3 is 15 residues. Germline lookup yields CDR1 LGHDT and CDR2 YNNKEL (reference sequence). The CDR3 spells CASSQERGSHYGYTF. The DNA for the CDR3 is TGTGCCAGCAGCCAAGAGCGGGGGTCCCACTATGGCTACACCTTC.

The chain couples TRBV4-2 to TRBJ1-5; 9 bases are a match to TRBD1. The germline V gene has CDR1 LGHNA and CDR2 YNFKEQ. CDR3 length: 14 amino acids. Germline trimming cut 3 bases from V and 7 bases from J; bases unmatched to any gene: 4. CDR3 residues: CASSQTGGGQPQHF. CDR3 coding DNA: TGTGCCAGCAGCCAGACAGGGGGAGGACAGCCCCAGCATTTT.

This CDR3 is CSSRDSAEAFF. As DNA, the CDR3 is TGCAGCAGCCGGGATAGCGCTGAAGCTTTCTTT. The chain carries TRBV29-1 and TRBJ1-1, with D hard to call. The germline V gene encodes CDR1 SQVTM and CDR2 ANQGSEA. The CDR3 length is 11 residues. Trimming took 8 bases from V and 6 from J, leaving 13 bases between them.

CDR3 sequence (DNA): TGTGCCAGCAGTTTATTTCGGACAGGGCAAAGGCCTGGGGCCAACGTCCTGACTTTC. The encoded protein is CASSLFRTGQRPGANVLTF. J is TRBJ2-6 and V is TRBV27; TRBD1 agrees at 8 bases. V was clipped by 1 base and J by 2 bases; unmatched bases: 10. The CDR3 loop spans 19 amino acids. CDR1 is MNHEY, CDR2 SMNVEV, per germline (reference sequence).

The genes are TRBV5-1 and TRBJ2-5, with 10 bases identical to TRBD2. V lost 0 bases, J lost 4 bases, and 6 bases stayed unmatched. CDR3 length: 16 residues. CDR1 and CDR2 from the germline V gene are SGHRS and YFSETQ. The CDR3 DNA is TGCGCCAGCAGCTTGGGCCCAGCGGGGGGGAGAGAGACCCAGTACTTC. Translating gives CASSLGPAGGRETQYF.

The V and J genes are TRBV6-4 and TRBJ1-1; D call uncertain. The CDR3 totals 15 residues. Germline CDR1 reads MRHNA; CDR2 reads SNTAGT. The V gene lost 0 bases and the J gene lost 1 base, with 9 bases spanning the gap. The chain's CDR3 is CASSDSPDKNTEAFF. The DNA of the CDR3 is TGTGCCAGCAGTGACTCTCCAGATAAGAACACTGAAGCTTTCTTT.

CDR3 loop: CAWRGQGNQPQHF. The CDR3 coding sequence is TGTGCCTGGAGGGGACAGGGAAATCAGCCCCAGCATTTT. The chain joins TRBV30 to TRBJ1-5, with 9 bases identical to TRBD1. In germline, CDR1 is GTSNPN, CDR2 SVGIG (reference sequence). V shed 3 bases and J 4 bases; nucleotides not matched to a gene: 1. The CDR3 has 13 amino acids. The variable domain in full, with the rest retrieved from reference TRBV30 and TRBJ1-5, is SQTIHQWPATLVQPVGSPLSLECTVEGTSNPNLYWYRQAAGRGLQLLFYSVGIGQISSEVPQNLSASRPQDRQFILSSKKLLLSDSGFYLCAWRGQGNQPQHFGDGTRLSIL.

This clone was seen once. This chain links TRBV5-8 with TRBJ2-7, with TRBD2 as a possible D gene (7 bases). This CDR3 is 14 amino acids long. V lost 6 bases to trimming and J lost 4 bases, with 17 bases between them. Germline loops: CDR1 SGHTS, CDR2 YDEGEE. The chain's CDR3 is CASNPTGGGYEQYF. The CDR3 bases are TGTGCCAGCAACCCGACAGGCGGGGGTTACGAGCAGTACTTC.

This clone was seen once. The gene calls are TRBV5-6 and TRBJ2-1, with D maybe TRBD2 (7 bases). Germline lookup yields CDR1 SGHDT and CDR2 YYEEEE. V was clipped by 1 base and J by 2 bases, with 13 bases between them. The CDR3 spans 16 residues. The CDR3 nucleotides are TGTGCCAGCAGCTTGTGGGTGGGGGGGCCCTACAATGAGCAGTTCTTC. This sequence encodes CASSLWVGGPYNEQFF.

The V call is TRBV30, the J call TRBJ1-2, with unresolved D. The germline V gene encodes CDR1 GTSNPN and CDR2 SVGIG (reference sequence). With 3 bases removed from V and 4 bases from J, the gap between germline ends came to 9 bases. The CDR3 loop spans 12 amino acids. CDR3 loop: CAWSPRGYGYTF. The CDR3 region has the DNA TGTGCCTGGAGCCCCCGGGGCTATGGCTACACCTTC.